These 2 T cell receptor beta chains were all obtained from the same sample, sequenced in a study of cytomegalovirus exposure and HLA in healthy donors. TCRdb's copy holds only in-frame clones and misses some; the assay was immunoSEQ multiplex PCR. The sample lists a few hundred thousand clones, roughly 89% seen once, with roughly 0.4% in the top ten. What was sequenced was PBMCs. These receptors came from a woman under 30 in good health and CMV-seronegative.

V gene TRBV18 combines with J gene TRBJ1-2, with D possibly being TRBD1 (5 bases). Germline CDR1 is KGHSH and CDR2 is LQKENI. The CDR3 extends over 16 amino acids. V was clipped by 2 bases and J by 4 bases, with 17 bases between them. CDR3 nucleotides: TGTGCCAGCTCACCATACCAGACAGTCTTCGCCTATGGCTACACCTTC. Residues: CASSPYQTVFAYGYTF.

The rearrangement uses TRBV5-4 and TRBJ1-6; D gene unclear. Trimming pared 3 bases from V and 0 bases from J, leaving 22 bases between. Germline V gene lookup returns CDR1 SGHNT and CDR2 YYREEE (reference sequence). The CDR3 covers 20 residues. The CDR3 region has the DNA TGTGCCAGCAGCTCATTCCTGGGCCCGTTTGCCGCCTCCTATAATTCACCCCTCCACTTT. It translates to CASSSFLGPFAASYNSPLHF.